This T cell receptor (beta chain) emerged from a study of response to subunit inactivated influenza vaccine. MiXCR, applied by TCRdb to the RT-PCR reads, yields one record per CDR3 protein. The repertoire consists of 500,000 to 550,000 distinct CDR3 sequences, with under 30% occurring once and the leading ten covering around 2.8%. Trimming left V 1 base short and J 4 bases short, with 16 bases between. CDR1 is SGHTA, CDR2 FQGNSA, per germline. The CDR3 has 16 residues. These sequences were also reported in another study, on T cells expressing NK-cell markers. As that study records: TCR beta cDNA was made by 5'RACE template switching with UMIs. Sorted CD3+CD56+NKG2C+, CD3+CD56+NKG2C- and CD3+CD56-NKG2C+ T cells provided the TCR beta repertoires. The authors restricted sorting to alpha-beta TCR T cells with an anti-gamma-delta TCR antibody in several experiments. Researchers report these clonotypes also headed the CD3+CD56-NKG2C+ fraction in several donors.

The J gene is TRBJ1-2, the V gene TRBV7-2; D perhaps matches TRBD1 (5 bases). The receptor was isolated from a man between 45 and 60 years old who received an inactivated influenza vaccine. The source was CD4+ T cells sorted from PBMCs, collected less than 13 days after vaccination. CDR3 region: CASSLGPGRTLYGYTF. The CDR3 DNA reads TGTGCCAGCAGCTTAGGCCCGGGACGGACGCTCTATGGCTACACCTTC.